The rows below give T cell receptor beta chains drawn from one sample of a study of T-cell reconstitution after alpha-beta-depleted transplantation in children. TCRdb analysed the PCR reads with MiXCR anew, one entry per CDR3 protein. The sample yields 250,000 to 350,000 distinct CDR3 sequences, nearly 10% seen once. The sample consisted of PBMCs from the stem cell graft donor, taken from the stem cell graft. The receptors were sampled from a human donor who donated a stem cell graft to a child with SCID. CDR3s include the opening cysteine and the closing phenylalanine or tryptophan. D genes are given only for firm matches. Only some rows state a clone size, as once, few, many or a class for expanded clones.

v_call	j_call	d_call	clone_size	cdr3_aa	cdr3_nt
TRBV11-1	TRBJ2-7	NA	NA	CASSLGPQGITYEQYF	TGTGCCAGCAGCTTGGGCCCCCAGGGAATAACCTACGAGCAGTACTTC
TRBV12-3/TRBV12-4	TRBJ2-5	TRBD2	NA	CASSLGLAGGFQQETQYF	TGTGCCAGCAGTCTGGGACTAGCGGGGGGGTTTCAACAAGAGACCCAGTACTTC
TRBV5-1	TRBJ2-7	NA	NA	CASSPHRQEQYEQYF	TGCGCCAGCAGCCCACACCGACAGGAACAATACGAGCAGTACTTC
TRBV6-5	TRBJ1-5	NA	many	CASSYSSGHNQPQHF	TGTGCCAGCAGTTACTCTTCAGGACACAATCAGCCCCAGCATTTT
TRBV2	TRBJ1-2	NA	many	CATPSLLEGYTF	TGTGCCACCCCGTCCCTCCTGGAAGGCTACACCTTC
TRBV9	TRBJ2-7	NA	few	CASSVEGTGVYEQYF	TGTGCCAGCAGCGTAGAAGGGACTGGTGTCTACGAGCAGTACTTC
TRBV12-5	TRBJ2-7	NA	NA	CASGSGTSYEQYF	TGTGCTAGTGGGTCTGGGACCTCCTACGAGCAGTACTTC
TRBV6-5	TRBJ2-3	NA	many	CASSYSTGVITDTQYF	TGTGCCAGCAGTTACTCAACGGGGGTGATCACAGATACGCAGTATTTT
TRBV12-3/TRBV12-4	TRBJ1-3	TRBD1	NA	CASSKQGLSGNTIYF	TGTGCCAGCAGTAAACAGGGGCTCTCTGGAAACACCATATATTTT
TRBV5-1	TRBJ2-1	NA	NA	CASSPEGGGLWNEQFF	TGCGCCAGCAGCCCGGAGGGGGGGGGGCTGTGGAATGAGCAGTTCTTC
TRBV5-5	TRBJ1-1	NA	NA	CASSRRGEVTEAFF	TGTGCCAGCAGCCGGCGGGGGGAGGTTACTGAAGCTTTCTTT
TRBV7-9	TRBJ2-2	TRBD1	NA	CASSTDRGRTGELFF	TGTGCCAGCAGCACGGACAGGGGGCGGACCGGGGAGCTGTTTTTT
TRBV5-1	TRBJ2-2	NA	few	CASSLAAKLGELFF	TGCGCCAGCAGCTTAGCGGCCAAGCTAGGGGAGCTGTTTTTT
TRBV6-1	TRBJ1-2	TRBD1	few	CASSRQGTYGYTF	TGTGCCAGCAGCCGACAGGGAACCTATGGCTACACCTTC
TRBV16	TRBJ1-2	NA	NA	CASSQNPRGGNGYTF	TGTGCCAGCAGCCAAAATCCCAGGGGAGGGAATGGCTACACCTTC
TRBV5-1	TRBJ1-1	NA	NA	CASSFGGGGLLNTEAFF	TGCGCCAGCAGCTTCGGCGGGGGGGGACTCTTGAACACTGAAGCTTTCTTT
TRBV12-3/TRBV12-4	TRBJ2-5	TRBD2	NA	CASQHLAGQGETQYF	TGTGCCAGCCAACACCTAGCGGGCCAAGGAGAGACCCAGTACTTC
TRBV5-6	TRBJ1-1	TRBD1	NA	CASRRDRDEMNTEAFF	TGTGCCAGCAGACGGGACAGGGATGAAATGAACACTGAAGCTTTCTTT
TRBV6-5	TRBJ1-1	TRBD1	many	CASSHAGTVNTEAFF	TGTGCCAGCAGTCACGCCGGGACAGTGAACACTGAAGCTTTCTTT
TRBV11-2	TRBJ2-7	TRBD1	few	CASSLSPDRDYEQYF	TGTGCCAGCAGCTTATCCCCGGACAGGGACTACGAGCAGTACTTC
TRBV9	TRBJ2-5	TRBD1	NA	CASSVTGGEAETQYF	TGTGCCAGCAGCGTGACAGGGGGGGAAGCAGAGACCCAGTACTTC
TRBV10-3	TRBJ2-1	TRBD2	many	CAISTTTERGTYNEQFF	TGTGCCATCAGCACCACGACTGAGCGGGGGACCTACAATGAGCAGTTCTTC
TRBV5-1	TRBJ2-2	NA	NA	CASSLDRVGAGELFF	TGCGCCAGCAGCTTGGATAGGGTCGGAGCCGGGGAGCTGTTTTTT
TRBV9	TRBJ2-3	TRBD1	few	CASSDTGGIDTQYF	TGTGCCAGCAGCGACACAGGGGGTATTGATACGCAGTATTTT
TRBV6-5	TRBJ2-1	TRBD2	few	CASSYPSGGADYEQFF	TGTGCCAGCAGTTACCCAAGCGGGGGGGCCGACTATGAGCAGTTCTTC
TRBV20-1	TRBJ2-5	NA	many	CSAAFFGLAVQETQYF	TGCAGTGCCGCGTTCTTCGGACTGGCGGTTCAAGAGACCCAGTACTTC
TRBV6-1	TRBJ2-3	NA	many	CASSTTSLNTQYF	TGTGCCAGCAGCACGACTAGTCTCAATACGCAGTATTTT
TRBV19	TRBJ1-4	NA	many	CASSTPGAVVELFF	TGTGCCAGTAGTACCCCTGGGGCGGTCGTGGAACTGTTTTTT
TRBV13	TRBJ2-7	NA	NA	CASSLGGPPGEQYF	TGTGCCAGCAGCTTAGGGGGTCCACCTGGGGAGCAGTACTTC
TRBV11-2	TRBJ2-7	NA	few	CASSPPGPKIYEQYF	TGTGCCAGCAGCCCACCGGGACCTAAGATTTACGAGCAGTACTTC
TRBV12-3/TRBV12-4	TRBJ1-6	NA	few	CASSTGFLNSPLHF	TGTGCCAGCAGTACAGGGTTCTTGAATTCACCCCTCCACTTT
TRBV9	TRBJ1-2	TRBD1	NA	CASSGTQGGNYGYTF	TGTGCCAGCAGCGGCACACAGGGGGGCAACTATGGCTACACCTTC
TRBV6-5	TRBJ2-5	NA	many	CASSSPDLNQETQYF	TGTGCCAGCAGTTCCCCGGACCTCAACCAAGAGACCCAGTACTTC
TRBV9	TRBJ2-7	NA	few	CASTPQAFGYEQYF	TGTGCCAGCACCCCCCAGGCATTCGGCTACGAGCAGTACTTC
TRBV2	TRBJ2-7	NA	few	CASSRTHTYEQYF	TGTGCCAGCAGTCGAACACACACCTACGAGCAGTACTTC
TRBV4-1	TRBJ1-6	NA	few	CASSQDRPGPNSPLHF	TGCGCCAGCAGCCAAGACCGCCCGGGGCCCAATTCACCCCTCCACTTT
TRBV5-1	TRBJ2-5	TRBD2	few	CASSLLLAGGSQETQYF	TGCGCCAGCAGCTTGCTGTTAGCGGGGGGAAGTCAAGAGACCCAGTACTTC
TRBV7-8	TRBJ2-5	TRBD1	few	CASSLPADRGGETQYF	TGTGCCAGCAGCTTGCCTGCGGACAGGGGAGGCGAGACCCAGTACTTC
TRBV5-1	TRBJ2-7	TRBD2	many	CASSPNHLSGGTYEQYF	TGCGCCAGCAGCCCGAATCACCTCAGCGGGGGTACCTACGAGCAGTACTTC
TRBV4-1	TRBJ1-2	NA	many	CASSQPAQGRGYGYTF	TGCGCCAGCAGCCAACCCGCCCAGGGTCGAGGCTATGGCTACACCTTC
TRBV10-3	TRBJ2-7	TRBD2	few	CAIGLAGAAYEQYF	TGTGCCATCGGGCTAGCGGGGGCCGCCTACGAGCAGTACTTC
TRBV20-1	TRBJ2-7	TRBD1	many	CSARETGTGTSYEQYF	TGCAGTGCTAGAGAAACCGGGACAGGGACCTCCTACGAGCAGTACTTC
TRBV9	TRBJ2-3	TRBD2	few	CASSEHSGGTDTQYF	TGTGCCAGCAGCGAACATAGCGGGGGGACAGATACGCAGTATTTT
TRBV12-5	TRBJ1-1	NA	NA	CARSSGRGNTEAFF	TGTGCTAGGTCTTCGGGGAGGGGGAACACTGAAGCTTTCTTT
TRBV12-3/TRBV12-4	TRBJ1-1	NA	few	CASSFGSRSFEAFF	TGTGCCAGCAGTTTTGGCAGCCGCAGTTTTGAAGCTTTCTTT
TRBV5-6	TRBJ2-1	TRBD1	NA	CASIRTGGPEQFF	TGTGCCAGCATCAGGACAGGGGGTCCTGAGCAGTTCTTC
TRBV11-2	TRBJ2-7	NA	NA	CASSREVAAFSYEQYF	TGTGCCAGCAGCCGCGAGGTAGCGGCGTTTTCGTACGAGCAGTACTTC
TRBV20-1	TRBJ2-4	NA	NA	CSATMWGAKNIQYF	TGCAGTGCTACGATGTGGGGGGCCAAAAACATTCAGTACTTC
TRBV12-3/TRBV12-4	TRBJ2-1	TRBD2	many	CASSSTGGNSYNEQFF	TGTGCCAGCAGTTCCACCGGGGGGAACTCCTACAATGAGCAGTTCTTC